This T cell receptor (beta chain) appears in the sequencing data of a study of T cell repertoires in aging, cancer and after chemotherapy. Study overall: Donor ages fell into six groups from 30 or younger up to 70 or older. Roughly 8.9 million TCR reads were in the whole dataset. Study-wide points: The repertoire data cannot show anything about immunological memory following chemotherapy. Rebound thymic output was suggested by rising median generation probability during chemotherapy in each cancer cohort.

Multiplex touch-down PCR with TRB-A/B primers amplified rearranged V-D-J TRB sequences. TCRdb reprocessed the multiplex PCR reads via MiXCR and lists one record per CDR3 protein. This table has around 3,000 distinct CDR3 sequences, 30% to 40% appearing once. Amplification of TCR beta used genomic DNA extracted from peripheral blood. Within the sample, this clonotype is medium-sized. Its specificity is unknown. J lost 0 bases, V lost 5 bases, and 10 bases had no gene match. The CDR3 extends over 18 amino acids. The sequencing sample was made of blood. J is TRBJ2-6 and V is TRBV12-3 or TRBV12-4; the match to TRBD1 covers 7 bases. The sequence was obtained from a human donor with a solid tumor. CDR3 coding DNA: TGTGCCAGCAGTCCCGGGACAGCCTTCGACTCTGGGGCCAACGTCCTGACTTTC. Amino acids: CASSPGTAFDSGANVLTF.